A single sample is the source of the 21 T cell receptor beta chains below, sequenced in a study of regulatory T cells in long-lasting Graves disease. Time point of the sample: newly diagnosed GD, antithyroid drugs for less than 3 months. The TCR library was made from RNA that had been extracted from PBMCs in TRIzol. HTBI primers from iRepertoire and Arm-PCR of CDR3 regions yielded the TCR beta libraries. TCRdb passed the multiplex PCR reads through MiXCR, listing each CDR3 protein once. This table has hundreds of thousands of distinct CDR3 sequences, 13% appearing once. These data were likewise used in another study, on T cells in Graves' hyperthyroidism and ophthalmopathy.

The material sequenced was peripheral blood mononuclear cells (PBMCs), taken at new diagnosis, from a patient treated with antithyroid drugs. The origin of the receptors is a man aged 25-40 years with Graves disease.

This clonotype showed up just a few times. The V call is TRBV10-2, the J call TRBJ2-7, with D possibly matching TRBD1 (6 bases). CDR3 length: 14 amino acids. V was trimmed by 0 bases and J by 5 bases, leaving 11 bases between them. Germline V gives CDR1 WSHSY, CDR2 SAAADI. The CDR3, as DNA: TGCGCCAGCAGTGAGTCGATACAGGGCCACGAGCAGTACTTC. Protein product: CASSESIQGHEQYF.

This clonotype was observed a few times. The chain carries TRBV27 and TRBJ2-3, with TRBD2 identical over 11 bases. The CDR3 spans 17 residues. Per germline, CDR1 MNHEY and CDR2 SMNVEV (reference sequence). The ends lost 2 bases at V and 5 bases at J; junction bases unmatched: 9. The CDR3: CASSLPQTSGKLDTQYF. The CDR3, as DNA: TGTGCCAGCAGTTTACCTCAGACTAGCGGGAAGTTAGATACGCAGTATTTT.

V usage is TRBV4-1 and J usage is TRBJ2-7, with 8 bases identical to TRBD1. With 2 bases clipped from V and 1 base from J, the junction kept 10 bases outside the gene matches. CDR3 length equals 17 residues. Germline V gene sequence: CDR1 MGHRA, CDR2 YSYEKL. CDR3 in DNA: TGCGCCAGCAGCCAAATTGGGAGGACAGGGTTTTCCTACGAGCAGTACTTC. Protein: CASSQIGRTGFSYEQYF.

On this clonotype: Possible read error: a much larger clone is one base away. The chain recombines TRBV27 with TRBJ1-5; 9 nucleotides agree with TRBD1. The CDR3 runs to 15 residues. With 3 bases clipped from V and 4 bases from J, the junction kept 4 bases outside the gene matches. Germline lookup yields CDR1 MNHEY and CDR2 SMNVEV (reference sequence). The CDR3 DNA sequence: TGTGCCAGCAGTTTCGGGACAGGGCATAATCAGCCCCAGCATTTT. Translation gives CASSFGTGHNQPQHF.

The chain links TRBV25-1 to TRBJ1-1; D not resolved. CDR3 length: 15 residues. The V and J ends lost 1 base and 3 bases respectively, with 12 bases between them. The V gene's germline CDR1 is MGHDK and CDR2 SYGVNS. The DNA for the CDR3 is TGTGCCAGCAGTGAATTGTCAGCCCTTTACACTGAAGCTTTCTTT. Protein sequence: CASSELSALYTEAFF.

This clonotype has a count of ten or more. CDR3 amino acids: CASSESWRPGQGNNEQYF. Here the CDR3 DNA reads TGCGCCAGCAGTGAGTCCTGGAGACCGGGACAGGGTAATAACGAGCAGTACTTC. The V and J genes are TRBV10-1 and TRBJ2-7, with 9 bases fitting TRBD1. The CDR3 is made up of 18 amino acids. Germline V gene lookup returns CDR1 WNHNN and CDR2 SYGVQD (reference sequence). V dropped 0 bases and J dropped 5; count of bases not matched to a gene: 14.

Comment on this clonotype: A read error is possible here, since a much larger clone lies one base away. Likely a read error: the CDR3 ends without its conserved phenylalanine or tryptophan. The CDR3 DNA is TGTGCCAGTAGTATAGACCGGACAGGGGATAACACTGAAGCTTTCCTT. This sequence encodes CASSIDRTGDNTEAFL. The chain has TRBV19 and TRBJ1-1; 9 bases map to TRBD1. CDR3 length equals 16 residues. V lost 0 bases, J lost 2 bases, and 4 bases stayed unmatched. CDR1 and CDR2 (germline): LNHDA, SQIVND (reference sequence).

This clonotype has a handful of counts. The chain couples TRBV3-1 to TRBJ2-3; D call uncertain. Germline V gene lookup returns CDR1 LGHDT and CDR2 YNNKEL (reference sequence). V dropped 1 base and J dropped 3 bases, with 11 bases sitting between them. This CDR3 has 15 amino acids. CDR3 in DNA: TGTGCCAGCAGCCAAGGGGCCAAGGCGACAGATACGCAGTATTTT. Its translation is CASSQGAKATDTQYF.

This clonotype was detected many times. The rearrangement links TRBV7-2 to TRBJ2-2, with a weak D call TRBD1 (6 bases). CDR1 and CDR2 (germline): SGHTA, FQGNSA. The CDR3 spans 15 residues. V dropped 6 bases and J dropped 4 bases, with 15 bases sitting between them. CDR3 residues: CASRAGTLPTGELFF. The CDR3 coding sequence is TGTGCCAGCAGGGCCGGGACACTACCCACCGGGGAGCTGTTTTTT.

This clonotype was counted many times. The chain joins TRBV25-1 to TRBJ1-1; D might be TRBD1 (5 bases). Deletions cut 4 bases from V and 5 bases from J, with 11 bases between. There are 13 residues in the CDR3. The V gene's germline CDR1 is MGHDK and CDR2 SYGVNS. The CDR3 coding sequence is TGTGCCAGCAGTGTAGGGGCGCGGACTGAAGCTTTCTTT. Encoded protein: CASSVGARTEAFF.

The CDR3 spells CASSVGTSGSLSSIYNEQFF. The CDR3 bases are TGTGCCAGCAGCGTCGGCACTAGCGGGAGCCTCTCCAGCATCTACAATGAGCAGTTCTTC. This chain uses TRBV9 with TRBJ2-1; 11 bases map to TRBD2. CDR1 and CDR2 from the germline V gene are SGDLS and YYNGEE. There are 20 residues in the CDR3. Losses at the gene ends were 2 bases for V and 3 bases for J; bases not matched to a gene: 16.

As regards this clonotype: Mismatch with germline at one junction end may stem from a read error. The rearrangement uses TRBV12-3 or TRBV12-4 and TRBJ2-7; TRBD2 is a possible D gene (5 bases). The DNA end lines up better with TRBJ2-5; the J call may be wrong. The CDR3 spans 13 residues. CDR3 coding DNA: TGTGCCAGCAGGTTAGGGAGCGGAGAGACCCAGTACTTC. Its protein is CASRLGSGETQYF.

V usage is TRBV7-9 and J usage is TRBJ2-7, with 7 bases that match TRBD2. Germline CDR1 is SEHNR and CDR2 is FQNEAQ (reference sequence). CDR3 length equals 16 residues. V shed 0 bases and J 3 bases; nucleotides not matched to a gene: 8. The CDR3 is CASSLARRERSYEQYF. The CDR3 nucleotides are TGTGCCAGCAGCTTAGCGAGGCGGGAGAGGAGCTACGAGCAGTACTTC.

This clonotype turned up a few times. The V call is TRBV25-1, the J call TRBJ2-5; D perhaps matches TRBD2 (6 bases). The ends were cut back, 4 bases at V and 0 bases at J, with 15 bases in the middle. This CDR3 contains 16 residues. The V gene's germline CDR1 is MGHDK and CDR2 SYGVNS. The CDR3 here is CASSGYRRAYQETQYF. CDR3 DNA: TGTGCCAGCAGTGGTTATCGGAGGGCGTACCAAGAGACCCAGTACTTC.

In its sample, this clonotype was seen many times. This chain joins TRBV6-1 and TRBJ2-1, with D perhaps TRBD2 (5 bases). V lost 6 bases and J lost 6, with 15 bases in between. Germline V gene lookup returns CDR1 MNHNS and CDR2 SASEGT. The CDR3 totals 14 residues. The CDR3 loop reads CASSLSGISNEQFF. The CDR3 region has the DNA TGTGCCAGCAGCCTATCCGGGATCTCCAATGAGCAGTTCTTC.

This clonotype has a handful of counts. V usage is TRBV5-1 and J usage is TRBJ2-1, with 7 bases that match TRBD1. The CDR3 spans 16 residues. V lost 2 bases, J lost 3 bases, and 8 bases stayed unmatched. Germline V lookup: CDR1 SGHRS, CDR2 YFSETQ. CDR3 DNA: TGCGCCAGCAGCTTAGGGACAGACCCCTACTACAATGAGCAGTTCTTC. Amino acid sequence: CASSLGTDPYYNEQFF.

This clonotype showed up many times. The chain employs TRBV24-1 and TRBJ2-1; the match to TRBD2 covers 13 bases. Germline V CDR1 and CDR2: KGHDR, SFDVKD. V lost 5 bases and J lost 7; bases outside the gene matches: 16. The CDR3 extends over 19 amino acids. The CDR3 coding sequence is TGTGCCACCAGTGGATCGTGGCCTACTAGCGGGAGGGGCGGGAATGAGCAGTTCTTC. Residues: CATSGSWPTSGRGGNEQFF.

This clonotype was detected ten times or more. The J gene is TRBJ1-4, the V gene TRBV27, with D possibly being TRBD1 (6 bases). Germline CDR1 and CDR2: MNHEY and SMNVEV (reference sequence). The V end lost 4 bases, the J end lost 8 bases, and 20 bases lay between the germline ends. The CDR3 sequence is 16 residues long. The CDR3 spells CASSSLYREMGEKLFF. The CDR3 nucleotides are TGTGCCAGCAGTTCGCTTTACAGGGAGATGGGAGAAAAACTGTTTTTT.

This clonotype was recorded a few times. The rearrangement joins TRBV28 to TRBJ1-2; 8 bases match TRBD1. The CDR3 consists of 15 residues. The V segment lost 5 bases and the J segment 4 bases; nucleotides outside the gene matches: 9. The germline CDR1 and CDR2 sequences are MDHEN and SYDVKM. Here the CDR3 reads CASSPRDRPLYGYTF. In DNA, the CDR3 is TGTGCCAGCAGTCCCCGGGACAGGCCTCTCTATGGCTACACCTTC.

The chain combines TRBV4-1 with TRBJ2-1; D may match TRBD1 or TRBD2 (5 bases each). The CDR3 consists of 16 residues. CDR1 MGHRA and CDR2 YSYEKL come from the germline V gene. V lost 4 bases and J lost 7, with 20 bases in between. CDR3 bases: TGCGCCAGCAGCCGGGCTCCGGGACCGGCGAGGAATGAGCAGTTCTTC. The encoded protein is CASSRAPGPARNEQFF.

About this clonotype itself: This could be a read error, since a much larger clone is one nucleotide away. The CDR3 loop is CATSLAGAGRETRYF. CDR3 coding DNA: TGTGCCACCAGTCTAGCGGGAGCTGGTCGGGAGACCCGGTACTTC. This chain links TRBV24-1 with TRBJ2-5, with 10 positions matching TRBD2. The CDR3 has 15 amino acids. Germline V gene sequence: CDR1 KGHDR, CDR2 SFDVKD.